Presented here are 27 T cell receptor beta chains from one specimen sequenced in a study of blood T cell repertoires in COVID-19. Sequencing was performed with immunoSEQ multiplex PCR; in TCRdb, only in-frame clones are kept and a portion is missing. The sample has hundreds of thousands of clones; roughly nine tenths are singletons. Sequences were obtained from peripheral blood. The origin of the receptors is a young man with COVID-19, enrolled during active disease.

For the CDR3, the DNA is TGTGCCAGCAGGGCGGGGGTGCTCTACGAGCAGTACTTC. It specifies CASRAGVLYEQYF. The V call is TRBV6-5, the J call TRBJ2-7; 7 positions match TRBD2. The V segment lost 6 bases and the J segment 3 bases; nucleotides outside the gene matches: 5. This CDR3 has 13 residues. The V gene's germline CDR1 is MNHEY and CDR2 SVGAGI.

CDR3 residues: CASSTDRINYGYTF. CDR3 nucleotide sequence: TGTGCCAGCAGCACGGACAGGATTAACTATGGCTACACCTTC. The chain uses TRBV2 and TRBJ1-2, with 7 bases aligning to TRBD1. The V and J ends lost 6 bases and 1 base, in that order; junction bases with no gene match: 5. The CDR3 has 14 amino acids. CDR1 and CDR2 from the germline V gene are SNHLY and FYNNEI. The whole variable domain, remainder taken from reference TRBV2 and TRBJ1-2, is EPEVTQTPSHQVTQMGQEVILRCVPISNHLYFYWYRQILGQKVEFLVSFYNNEISEKSEIFDDQFSVERPDGSNFTLKIRSTKLEDSAMYFCASSTDRINYGYTFGSGTRLTVV.

The chain is built from TRBV6-2 or TRBV6-3 and TRBJ1-5, with a possible D match to TRBD1 (5 bases). V gave up 4 bases and J gave up 0 bases, with 13 bases separating them. The CDR3 loop spans 16 amino acids. Germline lookup yields CDR1 MNHEY and CDR2 SVGEGT. CDR3 sequence: CASSLQVVSSNQPQHF. The DNA of the CDR3 is TGTGCCAGCAGTTTACAGGTGGTTTCTAGCAATCAGCCCCAGCATTTT.

The chain is built from TRBV9 and TRBJ2-2; 9 bases match TRBD1. There are 16 residues in the CDR3. Trimming removed 2 bases from V and 7 bases from J; junction bases left unmatched: 9. Germline CDR1 SGDLS, CDR2 YYNGEE. In DNA form, the CDR3 reads TGTGCCAGCAGCGTTGTGACCGGGACAGGGAACGGGGAGCTGTTTTTT. Amino acid sequence: CASSVVTGTGNGELFF.

The chain is built from TRBV13 and TRBJ2-7, with D hard to call. Germline CDR1 reads PRHDT; CDR2 reads FYEKMQ (reference sequence). The V end lost 5 bases, the J end lost 2 bases, and 10 bases lay between the germline ends. The CDR3 spans 13 residues. CDR3 protein: CASSPAGTYEQYF. The CDR3 DNA reads as TGTGCCAGCAGCCCCGCTGGCACCTACGAGCAGTACTTC.

The V and J genes are TRBV23-1 and TRBJ2-1, with a possible D match to TRBD1 (5 bases). TRBV23-1 is sorted into the ORF group, with uncertain function. Trimming shortened V by 4 bases and J by 0 bases, and 10 bases separated the two germline ends. The CDR3 extends over 15 amino acids. The CDR3 nucleotides read TGCGCCAGCAGTCTTTGGGGCCGCTCCTACAATGAGCAGTTCTTC. Its protein is CASSLWGRSYNEQFF.

The chain employs TRBV29-1 and TRBJ2-7; tentative D call: TRBD1 (5 bases). V was shortened by 5 bases and J by 11 bases, with 19 bases between the two germline ends. In germline, CDR1 is SQVTM, CDR2 ANQGSEA. CDR3 length: 12 residues. The chain's CDR3 is CSVLLQETKEYF. Here the CDR3 DNA reads TGCAGCGTTCTTTTACAGGAGACCAAGGAGTACTTC.

This chain connects TRBV19 to TRBJ1-5, with unresolved D. Trimming took off 1 base at V and 0 bases at J, with 13 bases between the two ends. The CDR3 has 17 amino acids. Germline V gene data show CDR1 as LNHDA and CDR2 as SQIVND (reference sequence). The CDR3 DNA reads as TGTGCCAGTAGTATAGCTCGGGGTTTGGATAGCAATCAGCCCCAGCATTTT. Translation: CASSIARGLDSNQPQHF.

This clone was detected a few times. The genes are TRBV14 and TRBJ2-7; the D is unclear. There are 12 residues in the CDR3. The V end lost 3 bases, the J end lost 12 bases, and 15 bases lay between the germline ends. Germline CDR1 is SGHDN and CDR2 is FVKESK. CDR3 nucleotide sequence: TGTGCCAGCAGCCAGTCTAACGCGGTTGGGTACTTC. It is translated as CASSQSNAVGYF.

The genes are TRBV12-3 or TRBV12-4 and TRBJ2-7; 9 bases fit TRBD1. The J segment lost 3 bases and the V segment lost 10 bases, leaving 4 bases of the junction unmatched. The CDR3 covers 12 residues. CDR3 amino acids: CATGTGHYEQYF. The CDR3 coding sequence is TGTGCCACCGGGACAGGGCACTACGAGCAGTACTTC.

The chain is built from TRBV28 and TRBJ1-2; 8 nucleotides agree with TRBD1. Germline assignment: CDR1 MDHEN and CDR2 SYDVKM. The trim removed 4 bases at V and 4 bases at J, leaving 8 bases unmatched. The CDR3 sequence is 15 residues long. The CDR3 reads CASSSPTGASYGYTF. The CDR3 DNA reads TGTGCCAGCAGTTCTCCGACAGGGGCCTCCTATGGCTACACCTTC.

This clone occurred a few times. This chain links TRBV15 with TRBJ1-1; possible D gene TRBD1, 6 bases. The germline gives CDR1 LNHNV, CDR2 YYDKDF (reference sequence). The CDR3 is 15 amino acids. Deletions cut 5 bases from V and 6 bases from J, with 19 bases between. In nucleotides, the CDR3 is TGTGCCACCAGCCGAATAAACCGACAGGCCCCTGAAGCTTTCTTT. Protein: CATSRINRQAPEAFF. The full variable domain, in which reference TRBV15 and TRBJ1-1 provide the parts outside the CDR3, is DAMVIQNPRYQVTQFGKPVTLSCSQTLNHNVMYWYQQKSSQAPKLLFHYYDKDFNNEADTPDNFQSRRPNTSFCFLDIRSPGLGDTAMYLCATSRINRQAPEAFFGQGTRLTVV.

The rearrangement links TRBV7-3 to TRBJ2-1; maybe TRBD2 (5 bases). Germline V gene lookup returns CDR1 SGHTA and CDR2 FQGTGA. V was pared by 6 bases and J by 0 bases, with 15 bases between. The CDR3 has 16 residues. The CDR3 coding sequence is TGTGCCAGCAGTTTTAACCGCGGAGGCTCCTACAATGAGCAGTTCTTC. Protein sequence: CASSFNRGGSYNEQFF.

This clone has a single count. The chain employs TRBV15 and TRBJ1-2, with TRBD1 identical over 10 bases. Germline V gene sequence: CDR1 LNHNV, CDR2 YYDKDF (reference sequence). The junction had 5 bases not matched to a gene; V was cut back by 5 bases and J by 8 bases. The CDR3 spans 13 residues. DNA for the CDR3: TGTGCCACCAGCGGGGACAGGGGATACGGCTACACCTTC. Encoded protein: CATSGDRGYGYTF.

V and J are TRBV7-2 and TRBJ1-1; D gene uncertain. Germline values: CDR1 SGHTA, CDR2 FQGNSA. The CDR3 is made up of 14 amino acids. V dropped 5 bases and J dropped 0 bases, with 10 bases sitting between them. The CDR3 is CASSLTVMNTEAFF. In DNA form, the CDR3 reads TGTGCCAGCAGCCTCACAGTTATGAACACTGAAGCTTTCTTT.

The chain has TRBV5-1 and TRBJ2-3; 7 positions agree with TRBD2. The germline gives CDR1 SGHRS, CDR2 YFSETQ. The CDR3 is 14 amino acids. V lost 7 bases and J lost 3; bases outside the gene matches: 8. The CDR3 loop reads CASSPAGMTDTQYF. In DNA form, the CDR3 reads TGCGCCAGCTCTCCAGCGGGGATGACAGATACGCAGTATTTT.

In this sample, this clone turned up once. The genes are TRBV3-1 (or the pseudogene TRBV3-2) and TRBJ2-5; 8 bases line up with TRBD2. Germline V gene lookup returns CDR1 LGHDT and CDR2 YNNKEL (reference sequence). After removal of 1 base from V and 4 bases from J, the junction contained 5 bases not matched to a gene. The CDR3 contains 15 residues. The CDR3 nucleotides read TGTGCCAGCAGCCAAGCCGGGAGGGCCCCAGAGACCCAGTACTTC. This translates into CASSQAGRAPETQYF.

This clone was seen a few times. The chain links TRBV6-5 to TRBJ2-7; perhaps TRBD2 as D (5 bases). Trimming pared 5 bases from V and 2 bases from J, leaving 7 bases between. This CDR3 is 12 amino acids long. Germline-derived CDR1 and CDR2 are MNHEY and SVGAGI. The DNA of the CDR3 is TGTGCCAGCAGTCGGGGAGCCTACGAGCAGTACTTC. Residues: CASSRGAYEQYF.

The chain uses TRBV19 and TRBJ1-4; D is undetermined. CDR1 is LNHDA and CDR2 is SQIVND in the germline V gene (reference sequence). CDR3 length: 15 residues. V was clipped by 9 bases and J by 8 bases, with 22 bases between them. In DNA form, the CDR3 reads TGTGCCAGCAAAACGACAACCCCCCGGTGGGAAAAACTGTTTTTT. Its translation: CASKTTTPRWEKLFF.

V is TRBV6-5 and J is TRBJ2-7, with 7 bases aligning to TRBD1. Germline CDR1 is MNHEY and CDR2 is SVGAGI. The V and J ends lost 5 bases and 9 bases, in that order; junction bases with no gene match: 16. This CDR3 spans 15 amino acids. CDR3 nucleotides: TGTGCCAGCAGTACAGACAGGGCCAGTAAGGAGGTGCAGTACTTC. As protein: CASSTDRASKEVQYF.

The chain recombines TRBV27 with TRBJ2-7; 11 bases are shared with TRBD2. V shed 4 bases, J shed 3 bases, and the junction held 5 bases outside the gene matches. This CDR3 comprises 15 residues. Germline CDR1 reads MNHEY; CDR2 reads SMNVEV (reference sequence). The CDR3 spells CASSSLGTSGYEQYF. CDR3 nucleotides: TGTGCCAGCAGTTCTCTTGGGACTAGCGGCTACGAGCAGTACTTC.

This sequence joins TRBV2 and TRBJ2-5; 8 nucleotides align to TRBD1. Germline lookup yields CDR1 SNHLY and CDR2 FYNNEI. J gave up 4 bases and V 5 bases, and 0 bases lay outside the gene matches. CDR3 size: 12 residues. In nucleotides, the CDR3 is TGTGCCAGCAGTCAGGGGGCAGAGACCCAGTACTTC. As protein: CASSQGAETQYF.

The V call is TRBV5-6, the J call TRBJ2-5; possible D gene TRBD1, 5 bases. V shed 2 bases and J shed 1 base, with 12 bases lying between them. This CDR3 is built from 15 residues. In germline, CDR1 is SGHDT, CDR2 YYEEEE. This CDR3 is CASSLSRTIQETQYF. In nucleotides, the CDR3 is TGTGCCAGCAGCTTAAGCCGGACAATCCAAGAGACCCAGTACTTC.

V is TRBV15 and J is TRBJ1-2; D is uncertain. Trimming cost V 0 bases and J 4 bases, with 12 bases left between them. CDR3 length equals 15 residues. Looked up from germline, CDR1 is LNHNV and CDR2 is YYDKDF (reference sequence). In DNA, the CDR3 is TGTGCCACCAGCAGAGATCGCGGAGCCTTCTATGGCTACACCTTC. It specifies CATSRDRGAFYGYTF.

This rearrangement joins TRBV4-1 to TRBJ1-5, with no clear D. This CDR3 is built from 15 residues. V was cut by 2 bases and J by 0 bases, with 8 bases left in between. Per the germline V gene, CDR1 is MGHRA and CDR2 is YSYEKL. CDR3 nucleotide sequence: TGCGCCAGCAGCCAAAGCTCGTATAGCAATCAGCCCCAGCATTTT. Its translation: CASSQSSYSNQPQHF.

This chain connects TRBV7-8 to TRBJ1-2, with TRBD1 matching over 7 bases. The CDR3 covers 15 residues. Losses at the gene ends were 0 bases for V and 2 bases for J; bases not matched to a gene: 3. The germline V gene has CDR1 SGHVS and CDR2 FQNEAQ. This chain's CDR3 is CASSLAGTANYGYTF. For the CDR3, the DNA is TGTGCCAGCAGCTTAGCGGGGACAGCCAACTATGGCTACACCTTC.

The chain carries TRBV5-1 and TRBJ2-3; 9 nucleotides match TRBD1. V trimming: 4 bases; J trimming: 4 bases; junction bases outside the gene matches: 4. Germline-derived CDR1 and CDR2 are SGHRS and YFSETQ. The CDR3 is made up of 14 amino acids. The CDR3 reads CASSIRTGADTQYF. The CDR3 nucleotides are TGCGCCAGCAGCATCCGGACAGGGGCAGATACGCAGTATTTT.